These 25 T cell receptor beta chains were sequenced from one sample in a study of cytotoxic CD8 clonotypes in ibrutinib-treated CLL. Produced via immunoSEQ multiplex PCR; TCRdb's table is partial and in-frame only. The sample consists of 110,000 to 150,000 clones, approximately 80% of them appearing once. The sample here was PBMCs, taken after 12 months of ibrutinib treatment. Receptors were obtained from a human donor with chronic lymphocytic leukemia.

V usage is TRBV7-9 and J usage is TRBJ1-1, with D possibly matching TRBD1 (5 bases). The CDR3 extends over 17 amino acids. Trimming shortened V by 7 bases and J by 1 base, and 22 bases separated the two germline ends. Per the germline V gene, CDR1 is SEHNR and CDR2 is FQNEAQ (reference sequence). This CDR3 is CASTPGGTSRGNTEAFF. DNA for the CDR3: TGTGCCAGCACCCCCGGGGGGACCTCCCGAGGGAACACTGAAGCTTTCTTT. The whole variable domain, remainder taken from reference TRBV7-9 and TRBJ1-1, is DTGVSQNPRHKITKRGQNVTFRCDPISEHNRLYWYRQTLGQGPEFLTYFQNEAQLEKSRLLSDRFSAERPKGSFSTLEIQRTEQGDSAMYLCASTPGGTSRGNTEAFFGQGTRLTVV.

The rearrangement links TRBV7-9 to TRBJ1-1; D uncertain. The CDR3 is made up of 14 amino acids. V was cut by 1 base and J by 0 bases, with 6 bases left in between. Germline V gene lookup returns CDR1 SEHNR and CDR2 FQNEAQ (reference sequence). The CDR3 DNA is TGTGCCAGCAGCTTAGTTCCCTTGAACACTGAAGCTTTCTTT. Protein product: CASSLVPLNTEAFF.

The CDR3 is CASSLDGRPGTQYF. The CDR3 region has the DNA TGTGCCAGCAGCTTAGACGGGAGGCCCGGTACGCAGTATTTT. V and J are TRBV7-2 and TRBJ2-3; 7 nucleotides line up with TRBD2. This CDR3 has 14 residues. The ends lost 1 base at V and 8 bases at J; junction bases unmatched: 6. Germline CDR1 and CDR2: SGHTA and FQGNSA.

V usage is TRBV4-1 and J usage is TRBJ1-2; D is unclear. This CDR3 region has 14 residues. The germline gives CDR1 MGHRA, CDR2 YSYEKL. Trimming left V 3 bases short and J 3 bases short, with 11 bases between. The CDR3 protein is CASSHLLEDYGYTF. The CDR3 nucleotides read TGCGCCAGCAGCCACCTTCTCGAGGACTATGGCTACACCTTC.

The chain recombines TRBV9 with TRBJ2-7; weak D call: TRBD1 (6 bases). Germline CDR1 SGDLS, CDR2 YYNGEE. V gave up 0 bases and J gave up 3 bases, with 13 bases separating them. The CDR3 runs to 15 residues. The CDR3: CASSVEAGEFYEQYF. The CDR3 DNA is TGTGCCAGCAGCGTAGAGGCAGGGGAGTTCTACGAGCAGTACTTC. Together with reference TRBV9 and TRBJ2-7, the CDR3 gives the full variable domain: DSGVTQTPKHLITATGQRVTLRCSPRSGDLSVYWYQQSLDQGLQFLIQYYNGEERAKGNILERFSAQQFPDLHSELNLSSLELGDSALYFCASSVEAGEFYEQYFGPGTRLTVT.

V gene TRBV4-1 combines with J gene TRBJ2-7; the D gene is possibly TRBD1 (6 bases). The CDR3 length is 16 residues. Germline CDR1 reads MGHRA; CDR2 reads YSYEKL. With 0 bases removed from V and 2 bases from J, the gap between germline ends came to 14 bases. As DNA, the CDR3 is TGCGCCAGCAGCCAAGACGCGTCTGGGGGCACCTACGAGCAGTACTTC. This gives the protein CASSQDASGGTYEQYF.

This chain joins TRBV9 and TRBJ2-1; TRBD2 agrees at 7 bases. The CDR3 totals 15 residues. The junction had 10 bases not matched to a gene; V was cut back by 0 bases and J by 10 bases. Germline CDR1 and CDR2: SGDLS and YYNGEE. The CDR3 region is CASSVARGGPGEQFF. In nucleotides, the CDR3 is TGTGCCAGCAGCGTAGCTCGGGGAGGGCCGGGGGAGCAGTTCTTC.

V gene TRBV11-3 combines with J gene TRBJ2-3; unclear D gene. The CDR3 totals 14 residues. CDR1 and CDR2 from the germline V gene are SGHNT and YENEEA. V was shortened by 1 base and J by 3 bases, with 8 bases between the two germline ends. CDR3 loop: CASSLGSATDTQYF. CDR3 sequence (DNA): TGTGCCAGCAGCTTAGGATCGGCTACAGATACGCAGTATTTT.

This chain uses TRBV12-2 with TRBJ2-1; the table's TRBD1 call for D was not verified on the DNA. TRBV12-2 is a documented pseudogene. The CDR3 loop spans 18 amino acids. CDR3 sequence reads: CASRLATPGTDCYNEQFF. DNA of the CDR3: TGTGCAAGTCGCTTAGCGACGCCCGGGACAGATTGCTACAATGAGCAGTTCTTC.

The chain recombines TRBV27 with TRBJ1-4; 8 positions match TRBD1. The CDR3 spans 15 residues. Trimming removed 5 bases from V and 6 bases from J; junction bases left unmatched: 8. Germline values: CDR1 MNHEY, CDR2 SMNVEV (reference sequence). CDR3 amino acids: CASSKLGTGDEKLFF. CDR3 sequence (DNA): TGTGCCAGCAGTAAACTAGGGACAGGTGATGAAAAACTGTTTTTT. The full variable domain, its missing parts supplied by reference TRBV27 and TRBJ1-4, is EAQVTQNPRYLITVTGKKLTVTCSQNMNHEYMSWYRQDPGLGLRQIYYSMNVEVTDKGDVPEGYKVSRKEKRNFPLILESPSPNQTSLYFCASSKLGTGDEKLFFGSGTQLSVL.

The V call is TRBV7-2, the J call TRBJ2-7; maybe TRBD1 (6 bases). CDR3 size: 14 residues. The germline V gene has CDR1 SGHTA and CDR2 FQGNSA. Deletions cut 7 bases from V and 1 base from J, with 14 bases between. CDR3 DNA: TGTGCCAGCAATAGTAGACAGGATTCCTACGAGCAGTACTTC. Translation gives CASNSRQDSYEQYF.

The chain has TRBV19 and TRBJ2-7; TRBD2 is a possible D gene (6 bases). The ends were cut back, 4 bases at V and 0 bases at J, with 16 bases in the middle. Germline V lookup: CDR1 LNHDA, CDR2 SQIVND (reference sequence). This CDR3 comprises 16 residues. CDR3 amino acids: CASSKGSGESSYEQYF. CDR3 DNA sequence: TGTGCCAGTAGTAAGGGGTCGGGGGAGAGCTCCTACGAGCAGTACTTC. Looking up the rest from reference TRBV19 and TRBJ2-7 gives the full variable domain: DGGITQSPKYLFRKEGQNVTLSCEQNLNHDAMYWYRQDPGQGLRLIYYSQIVNDFQKGDIAEGYSVSREKKESFPLTVTSAQKNPTAFYLCASSKGSGESSYEQYFGPGTRLTVT.

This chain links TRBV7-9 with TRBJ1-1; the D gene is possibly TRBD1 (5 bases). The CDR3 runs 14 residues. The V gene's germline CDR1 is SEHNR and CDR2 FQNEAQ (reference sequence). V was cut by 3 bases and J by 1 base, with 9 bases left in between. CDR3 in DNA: TGTGCCAGCAGCTTTGCAGGGCGGAACACTGAAGCTTTCTTT. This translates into CASSFAGRNTEAFF.

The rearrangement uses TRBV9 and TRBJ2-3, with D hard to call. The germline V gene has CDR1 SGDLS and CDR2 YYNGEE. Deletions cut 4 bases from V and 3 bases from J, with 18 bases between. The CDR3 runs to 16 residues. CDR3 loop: CASSPFSVAVTDTQYF. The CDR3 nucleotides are TGTGCCAGCAGCCCTTTCTCGGTAGCTGTGACAGATACGCAGTATTTT.

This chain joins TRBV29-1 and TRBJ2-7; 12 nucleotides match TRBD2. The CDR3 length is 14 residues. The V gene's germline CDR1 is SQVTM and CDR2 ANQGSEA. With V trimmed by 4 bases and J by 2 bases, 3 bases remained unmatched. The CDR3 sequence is CSVASSGGAYEQYF. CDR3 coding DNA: TGCAGCGTTGCATCTAGCGGGGGGGCCTACGAGCAGTACTTC.

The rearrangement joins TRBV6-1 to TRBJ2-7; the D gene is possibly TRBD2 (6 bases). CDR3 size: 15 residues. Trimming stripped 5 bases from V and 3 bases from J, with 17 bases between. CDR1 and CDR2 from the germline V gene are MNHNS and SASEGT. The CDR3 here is CASSQRVRDGYEQYF. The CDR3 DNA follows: TGTGCCAGCAGTCAGAGGGTGCGGGACGGCTACGAGCAGTACTTC.

CDR3 residues: CASTPQGGGDGYTF. In nucleotides, the CDR3 is TGTGCCAGTACACCCCAGGGGGGGGGCGATGGCTACACCTTC. The chain carries TRBV19 and TRBJ1-2, with 7 bases fitting TRBD1. In germline, CDR1 is LNHDA, CDR2 SQIVND (reference sequence). V dropped 7 bases and J dropped 6; count of bases not matched to a gene: 11. This CDR3 has 14 amino acids.

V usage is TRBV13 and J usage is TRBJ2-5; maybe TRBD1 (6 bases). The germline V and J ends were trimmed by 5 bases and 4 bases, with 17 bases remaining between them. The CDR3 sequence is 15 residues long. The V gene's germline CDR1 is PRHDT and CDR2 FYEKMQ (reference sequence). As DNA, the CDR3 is TGTGCCAGCAGCCCCCCCTCTCCAGGGGCAGAGACCCAGTACTTC. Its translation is CASSPPSPGAETQYF. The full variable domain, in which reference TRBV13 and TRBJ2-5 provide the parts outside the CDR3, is AAGVIQSPRHLIKEKRETATLKCYPIPRHDTVYWYQQGPGQDPQFLISFYEKMQSDKGSIPDRFSAQQFSDYHSELNMSSLELGDSALYFCASSPPSPGAETQYFGPGTRLLVL.

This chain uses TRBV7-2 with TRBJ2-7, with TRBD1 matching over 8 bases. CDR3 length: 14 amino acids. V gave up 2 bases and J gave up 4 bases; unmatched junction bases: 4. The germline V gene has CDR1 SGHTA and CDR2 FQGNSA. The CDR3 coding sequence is TGTGCCAGCAGCTTATCGACAGGGGTGTACGAGCAGTACTTC. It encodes CASSLSTGVYEQYF.

CDR3 sequence reads: CASSPQASTASNYGYTF. The CDR3, as DNA: TGTGCCAGCTCACCCCAAGCGTCGACAGCCTCAAACTATGGCTACACCTTC. The rearrangement links TRBV18 to TRBJ1-2; tentative D call: TRBD1 (5 bases). This CDR3 has 17 amino acids. V lost 3 bases, J lost 2 bases, and 19 bases lay in between. From germline, CDR1 is KGHSH and CDR2 LQKENI.

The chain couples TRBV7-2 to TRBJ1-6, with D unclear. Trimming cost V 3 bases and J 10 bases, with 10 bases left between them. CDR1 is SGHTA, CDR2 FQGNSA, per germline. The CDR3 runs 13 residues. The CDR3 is CASSLVTTSPLHF. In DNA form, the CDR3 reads TGTGCCAGCAGCTTGGTCACGACATCACCCCTCCACTTT.

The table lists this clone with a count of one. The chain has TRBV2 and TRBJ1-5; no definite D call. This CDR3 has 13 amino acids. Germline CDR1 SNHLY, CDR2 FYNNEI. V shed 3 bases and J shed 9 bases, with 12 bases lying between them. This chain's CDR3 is CASSEAPGWPQHF. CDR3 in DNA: TGTGCCAGCAGTGAGGCCCCGGGGTGGCCCCAGCATTTT.

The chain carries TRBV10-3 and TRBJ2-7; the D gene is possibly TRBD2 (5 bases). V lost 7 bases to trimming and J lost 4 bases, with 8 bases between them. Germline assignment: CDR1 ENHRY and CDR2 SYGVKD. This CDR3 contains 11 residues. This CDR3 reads CAIMSGYEQYF. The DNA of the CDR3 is TGTGCCATCATGAGCGGTTACGAGCAGTACTTC.

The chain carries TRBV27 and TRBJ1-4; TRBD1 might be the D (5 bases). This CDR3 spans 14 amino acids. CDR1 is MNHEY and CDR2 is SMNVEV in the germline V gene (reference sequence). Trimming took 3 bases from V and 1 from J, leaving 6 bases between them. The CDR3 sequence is CASSFGQTNEKLFF. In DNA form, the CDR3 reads TGTGCCAGCAGTTTCGGACAAACTAATGAAAAACTGTTTTTT.

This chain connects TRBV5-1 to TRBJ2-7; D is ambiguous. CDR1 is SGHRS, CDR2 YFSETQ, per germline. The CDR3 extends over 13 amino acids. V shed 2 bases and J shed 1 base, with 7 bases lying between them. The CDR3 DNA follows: TGCGCCAGCAGCTTAGACGGATCCTACGAGCAGTACTTC. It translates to CASSLDGSYEQYF.